Listed below are T cell receptor beta chains from one sample, sequenced in a study of PD-1 blockade in classical Hodgkin lymphoma. Here immunoSEQ multiplex PCR was the method, and the copy in TCRdb shows in-frame clones only, minus some. The sample records 75,000 to 100,000 clones, around 81% being singletons. The sample here was peripheral blood mononuclear cells (PBMCs), taken before the second cycle of nivolumab. These receptors were taken from a human donor with classical Hodgkin lymphoma. CDR3s include the opening cysteine and the closing phenylalanine or tryptophan. D genes are given only for firm matches. Part of the rows lack a size; the others show once, few, many or a class for expanded clones.

CDR3 DNA: TGTGCCAGCACCCGGGGACTAGCGGACAATGAGCAGTTCTTC
CDR3 protein: CASTRGLADNEQFF
J gene: TRBJ2-1
clone size: NA
V gene: TRBV6-5
D gene: TRBD2
CDR3 length: 14

CDR3 DNA: TGTGCCAGTAGGTCCGGACAGGGGAACTATGGCTACACCTTC
CDR3 protein: CASRSGQGNYGYTF
J gene: TRBJ1-2
clone size: NA
V gene: TRBV19
D gene: TRBD1
CDR3 length: 14

CDR3 DNA: TGTGCCAGCAGTGAAGGGACGGCTACCTACGAGCAGTACTTC
CDR3 protein: CASSEGTATYEQYF
J gene: TRBJ2-7
clone size: NA
V gene: TRBV6-1
D gene: NA
CDR3 length: 14

CDR3 DNA: TGTGCCAGCAGGGGGACAGGGAATCAGCCCCAGCATTTT
CDR3 protein: CASRGTGNQPQHF
J gene: TRBJ1-5
clone size: NA
V gene: TRBV2
D gene: TRBD1
CDR3 length: 13

CDR3 DNA: TGTGCCAGCAGCCGAGAGATGGGGAGCTCTGGGGCCAACGTCCTGACTTTC
CDR3 protein: CASSREMGSSGANVLTF
J gene: TRBJ2-6
clone size: few
V gene: TRBV4-2
D gene: NA
CDR3 length: 17

CDR3 DNA: TGTGCCAGCAGCTTGACAGGGAATAGCAATCAGCCCCAGCATTTT
CDR3 protein: CASSLTGNSNQPQHF
J gene: TRBJ1-5
clone size: NA
V gene: TRBV11-2
D gene: TRBD1
CDR3 length: 15

CDR3 DNA: TGTGCCATCAGTGAGTCGGGGGGCCAACACTATGGCTACACCTTC
CDR3 protein: CAISESGGQHYGYTF
J gene: TRBJ1-2
clone size: once
V gene: TRBV10-3
D gene: NA
CDR3 length: 15

CDR3 DNA: TGTGCCAGCAGTTTTGGGCCGCCGCGCTATGGCTACACCTTC
CDR3 protein: CASSFGPPRYGYTF
J gene: TRBJ1-2
clone size: NA
V gene: TRBV28
D gene: NA
CDR3 length: 14

CDR3 DNA: TGCGCCAGCAGTGCAGGGGCTCGACACGAGCAGTACTTC
CDR3 protein: CASSAGARHEQYF
J gene: TRBJ2-7
clone size: few
V gene: TRBV10-1
D gene: NA
CDR3 length: 13

CDR3 DNA: TGTGCCATCAGTGTCGGGGGGTACGAGCAGTACTTC
CDR3 protein: CAISVGGYEQYF
J gene: TRBJ2-7
clone size: NA
V gene: TRBV10-3
D gene: TRBD2
CDR3 length: 12

CDR3 DNA: TGTGCCAGCAGCGTCAGACAGGGGGGGACAGATACGCAGTATTTT
CDR3 protein: CASSVRQGGTDTQYF
J gene: TRBJ2-3
clone size: NA
V gene: TRBV9
D gene: TRBD1
CDR3 length: 15

CDR3 DNA: TGTGCCTGGAGTTCCCTAGCGGGAGCAGATACGCAGTATTTT
CDR3 protein: CAWSSLAGADTQYF
J gene: TRBJ2-3
clone size: NA
V gene: TRBV30
D gene: TRBD2
CDR3 length: 14

CDR3 DNA: TGTGCCAGCAGTGAACGGGGGCATAGGGAGCAGTACTTC
CDR3 protein: CASSERGHREQYF
J gene: TRBJ2-7
clone size: NA
V gene: TRBV6-1
D gene: NA
CDR3 length: 13

CDR3 DNA: TGTGCCAGCAGAATAGGGGCCCCGGACGGGAACACTGAAGCTTTCTTT
CDR3 protein: CASRIGAPDGNTEAFF
J gene: TRBJ1-1
clone size: NA
V gene: TRBV7-6
D gene: NA
CDR3 length: 16

CDR3 DNA: TGTGCCATCAGTGGGACAGGGAACACTGAAGCTTTCTTT
CDR3 protein: CAISGTGNTEAFF
J gene: TRBJ1-1
clone size: NA
V gene: TRBV10-3
D gene: TRBD1
CDR3 length: 13

CDR3 DNA: TGTGCCAGCAGCCTGCGAGGCTGGGAAAGGCAGCCCCAGCATTTT
CDR3 protein: CASSLRGWERQPQHF
J gene: TRBJ1-5
clone size: NA
V gene: TRBV7-2
D gene: NA
CDR3 length: 15

CDR3 DNA: TGCGCCAGCAGCGGATGGACAGGAAGGAGTGGGGCCAACGTCCTGACTTTC
CDR3 protein: CASSGWTGRSGANVLTF
J gene: TRBJ2-6
clone size: NA
V gene: TRBV5-1
D gene: TRBD1
CDR3 length: 17

CDR3 DNA: TGTGCCAGCACCTACAGGGCAAGCACAGATACGCAGTATTTT
CDR3 protein: CASTYRASTDTQYF
J gene: TRBJ2-3
clone size: NA
V gene: TRBV28
D gene: NA
CDR3 length: 14

CDR3 DNA: TGTGCCAGCAGCGTAGGAGCGGGGGGTGCACCCGGGGCGTCCGGGGAGCTGTTTTTT
CDR3 protein: CASSVGAGGAPGASGELFF
J gene: TRBJ2-2
clone size: NA
V gene: TRBV9
D gene: TRBD2
CDR3 length: 19

CDR3 DNA: TGTGCCAGTAGTACCCTAGGACAGAACTATGGCTACACCTTC
CDR3 protein: CASSTLGQNYGYTF
J gene: TRBJ1-2
clone size: once
V gene: TRBV19
D gene: NA
CDR3 length: 14

CDR3 DNA: TGTGCCAGCAGGGGAGCGGGAGGATCTGGGGCCAACGTCCTGACTTTC
CDR3 protein: CASRGAGGSGANVLTF
J gene: TRBJ2-6
clone size: NA
V gene: TRBV7-2
D gene: TRBD2
CDR3 length: 16

CDR3 DNA: TGTGCCAGCAGCTCACAGGGTACCACTGAAGCTTTCTTT
CDR3 protein: CASSSQGTTEAFF
J gene: TRBJ1-1
clone size: NA
V gene: TRBV7-8
D gene: NA
CDR3 length: 13

CDR3 DNA: TGTGCCAGCAGGTATCCAGACGGGAGGAACACTGAAGCTTTCTTT
CDR3 protein: CASRYPDGRNTEAFF
J gene: TRBJ1-1
clone size: few
V gene: TRBV28
D gene: NA
CDR3 length: 15

CDR3 DNA: TGTGCCAGCAGCTTGGACAGGCCCTATGGCTACACCTTC
CDR3 protein: CASSLDRPYGYTF
J gene: TRBJ1-2
clone size: NA
V gene: TRBV2
D gene: TRBD1
CDR3 length: 13

CDR3 DNA: TGCGCCAGCAGCTTGGACGGCGGTACCTCTGGAAACACCATATATTTT
CDR3 protein: CASSLDGGTSGNTIYF
J gene: TRBJ1-3
clone size: NA
V gene: TRBV5-1
D gene: NA
CDR3 length: 16

CDR3 DNA: TGTGCCAGCGGGCAAGCGGGAGTGGGCACAGATACGCAGTATTTT
CDR3 protein: CASGQAGVGTDTQYF
J gene: TRBJ2-3
clone size: NA
V gene: TRBV27
D gene: TRBD2
CDR3 length: 15

CDR3 DNA: TGTGCCAGTAGTCGTCCGGGACAGGGGTTTTTGCCCCAGCATTTT
CDR3 protein: CASSRPGQGFLPQHF
J gene: TRBJ1-5
clone size: NA
V gene: TRBV19
D gene: TRBD1
CDR3 length: 15

CDR3 DNA: TGTGCCAGCAGCTTAGATTCTGGGACAGGGGCCGCGGCTCCCTCGTTCGGTGGCTACACCTTC
CDR3 protein: CASSLDSGTGAAAPSFGGYTF
J gene: TRBJ1-2
clone size: NA
V gene: TRBV7-8
D gene: TRBD1
CDR3 length: 21

CDR3 DNA: TGTGCCAGTAGGACACTCGGGACAGCGAACACTGAAGCTTTCTTT
CDR3 protein: CASRTLGTANTEAFF
J gene: TRBJ1-1
clone size: once
V gene: TRBV19
D gene: TRBD1
CDR3 length: 15

CDR3 DNA: TGTGCCAGCAGCCAGGGGCGTTTACCTGAAGCTTTCTTT
CDR3 protein: CASSQGRLPEAFF
J gene: TRBJ1-1
clone size: NA
V gene: TRBV16
D gene: NA
CDR3 length: 13

CDR3 DNA: TGTGCCAGCGGGCAGGTATTTGGAGGGGCCAACGTCCTGACTTTC
CDR3 protein: CASGQVFGGANVLTF
J gene: TRBJ2-6
clone size: NA
V gene: TRBV6-5
D gene: NA
CDR3 length: 15

CDR3 DNA: TGTGCCAGTAGTTTAACAGGGGTAGGCCCCGTCTACGAGCAGTACTTC
CDR3 protein: CASSLTGVGPVYEQYF
J gene: TRBJ2-7
clone size: NA
V gene: TRBV19
D gene: TRBD1
CDR3 length: 16

CDR3 DNA: TGTGCCTCAACCGGGCACACCGGGGAGCTGTTTTTT
CDR3 protein: CASTGHTGELFF
J gene: TRBJ2-2
clone size: NA
V gene: TRBV9
D gene: NA
CDR3 length: 12

CDR3 DNA: TGTGCCACCAGCAGAGTTGTGGGACTAGCGGAGACCTACGAGCAGTACTTC
CDR3 protein: CATSRVVGLAETYEQYF
J gene: TRBJ2-7
clone size: NA
V gene: TRBV15
D gene: TRBD2
CDR3 length: 17

CDR3 DNA: TGTGCCAGCAGTGGGTTCGCCCAAGAGACCCAGTACTTC
CDR3 protein: CASSGFAQETQYF
J gene: TRBJ2-5
clone size: NA
V gene: TRBV2
D gene: NA
CDR3 length: 13

CDR3 DNA: TGTGCCAGCAGCTCAAGGGCGCGCGCTGAAGCTTTCTTT
CDR3 protein: CASSSRARAEAFF
J gene: TRBJ1-1
clone size: NA
V gene: TRBV5-8
D gene: NA
CDR3 length: 13

CDR3 DNA: TGCGCCAGCAGCCCCCGGGACAGCCACACTGAAGCTTTCTTT
CDR3 protein: CASSPRDSHTEAFF
J gene: TRBJ1-1
clone size: NA
V gene: TRBV5-1
D gene: TRBD1
CDR3 length: 14

CDR3 DNA: TGTGCCAGCCTAAGGACAGTGGGTGGAAACACCATATATTTT
CDR3 protein: CASLRTVGGNTIYF
J gene: TRBJ1-3
clone size: NA
V gene: TRBV28
D gene: NA
CDR3 length: 14

CDR3 DNA: TGTGCCAGCAGCGTAGTTCTAGCGCCGTACAATGAGCAGTTCTTC
CDR3 protein: CASSVVLAPYNEQFF
J gene: TRBJ2-1
clone size: NA
V gene: TRBV9
D gene: NA
CDR3 length: 15

CDR3 DNA: TGTGCCAGCAGCTTAAAACGGCTAGCGGCCAAGAATGAGCAGTTCTTC
CDR3 protein: CASSLKRLAAKNEQFF
J gene: TRBJ2-1
clone size: few
V gene: TRBV7-8
D gene: TRBD2
CDR3 length: 16

CDR3 DNA: TGTGCCAGCAGCCGGGGTTCCGGACAGGGGTTCGAAGCTTTCTTT
CDR3 protein: CASSRGSGQGFEAFF
J gene: TRBJ1-1
clone size: NA
V gene: TRBV4-2
D gene: TRBD1
CDR3 length: 15

CDR3 DNA: TGTGCCAGCAGCTCAGGGGCGAACCGTAATGAAAAACTGTTTTTT
CDR3 protein: CASSSGANRNEKLFF
J gene: TRBJ1-4
clone size: NA
V gene: TRBV7-2
D gene: NA
CDR3 length: 15

CDR3 DNA: TGCGCCAGCAGAGCCCCGGGTACGGAGCAGTACTTC
CDR3 protein: CASRAPGTEQYF
J gene: TRBJ2-7
clone size: few
V gene: TRBV10-2
D gene: NA
CDR3 length: 12

CDR3 DNA: TGCGCCAGCAGCCAAGGGAGGGGATCTTACAATGAGCAGTTCTTC
CDR3 protein: CASSQGRGSYNEQFF
J gene: TRBJ2-1
clone size: NA
V gene: TRBV4-3
D gene: NA
CDR3 length: 15

CDR3 DNA: TGTGCCAGCAGCTTAGGGGATAGTCAGCCCCAGCATTTT
CDR3 protein: CASSLGDSQPQHF
J gene: TRBJ1-5
clone size: NA
V gene: TRBV7-6
D gene: NA
CDR3 length: 13

CDR3 DNA: TGTGCCAGCAGAAATACAGGGGTGGGCGGCTACACCTTC
CDR3 protein: CASRNTGVGGYTF
J gene: TRBJ1-2
clone size: NA
V gene: TRBV6-6
D gene: TRBD1
CDR3 length: 13

CDR3 DNA: TGTGCCAGCTCACCACAGGGGACGAACACTGAAGCTTTCTTT
CDR3 protein: CASSPQGTNTEAFF
J gene: TRBJ1-1
clone size: NA
V gene: TRBV18
D gene: NA
CDR3 length: 14

CDR3 DNA: TGTGCCAGCAGCTTAGGCGACAGGGACCAAGAGACCCAGTACTTC
CDR3 protein: CASSLGDRDQETQYF
J gene: TRBJ2-5
clone size: NA
V gene: TRBV11-2
D gene: TRBD1
CDR3 length: 15

CDR3 DNA: TGCGCCAGCAGCCAAGTGGACAGGGGCATGAATGAGCAGTTCTTC
CDR3 protein: CASSQVDRGMNEQFF
J gene: TRBJ2-1
clone size: NA
V gene: TRBV4-1
D gene: TRBD1
CDR3 length: 15

CDR3 DNA: TGTGCCGCGGGACCTAGTCAGCCCCAGCATTTT
CDR3 protein: CAAGPSQPQHF
J gene: TRBJ1-5
clone size: NA
V gene: TRBV6-6
D gene: NA
CDR3 length: 11

CDR3 DNA: TGTGCCAGCAGCTCCGGTGCCAATCAGCCCCAGCATTTT
CDR3 protein: CASSSGANQPQHF
J gene: TRBJ1-5
clone size: once
V gene: TRBV11-2
D gene: NA
CDR3 length: 13

CDR3 DNA: TGTGCCACCAGCGACTGGGGCGGGGGGCTCTCCTACGAGCAGTACTTC
CDR3 protein: CATSDWGGGLSYEQYF
J gene: TRBJ2-7
clone size: NA
V gene: TRBV15
D gene: TRBD2
CDR3 length: 16